This T cell receptor (beta chain) was identified during a study of glioma-infiltrating T cells. General study results and limits: Above-expected tissue-blood divergence occurred in all gliomas, most in low-grade ones. CDR3 overlap between tissue and blood was very small.

There are many counts of this clonotype. Its antigen is undetermined. The iRepertoire nested amplicon-rescue multiplex PCR amplified TCR alpha and beta CDR3s from RNA. MiXCR, applied by TCRdb to the multiplex PCR reads, yields one record per CDR3 protein. The sample gives 100,000 to 150,000 distinct CDR3 sequences, 20% to 25% of which show up once; roughly 15% is in the top ten. The CDR3 has 15 residues. J lost 2 bases, V lost 4 bases, and 4 bases had no gene match. CDR1 is LGHDT and CDR2 is YNNKEL in the germline V gene (reference sequence). The chain couples TRBV3-1 to TRBJ2-7; 11 bases are a match to TRBD2. The receptor was derived from a human donor with low-grade glioma or glioblastoma, undergoing nonglioma brain surgery, or in good health (not recorded which). The sequenced sample consisted of glioma tissue, nonneoplastic brain tissue, or PBMCs (not recorded which). The CDR3 protein is CASSLGLAEAYEQYF. CDR3 nucleotide sequence: TGTGCCAGCAGCCTGGGACTAGCGGAAGCCTACGAGCAGTACTTC.